The 30 T cell receptor beta chains below come from one sample, sequenced in a study of cytomegalovirus exposure and HLA in healthy donors. PCR was performed using 60 Vbeta and 13 Jbeta primers. The assay was immunoSEQ multiplex PCR, and TCRdb's table has in-frame clones only and misses some. The table lists roughly 190,000 clones, approximately 80% of them singletons. The sample consisted of PBMCs. The receptors shown here come from a man between 35 and 55 years old in good health and CMV-seropositive.

V usage is TRBV2 and J usage is TRBJ2-5; no definite D call. The CDR3 totals 14 residues. Per germline, CDR1 SNHLY and CDR2 FYNNEI. V lost 1 base, J lost 5 bases, and 11 bases lay in between. The CDR3: CASSEETAMETQYF. CDR3 coding DNA: TGTGCCAGCAGTGAAGAAACAGCAATGGAGACCCAGTACTTC. Together with reference TRBV2 and TRBJ2-5, the CDR3 gives the full variable domain: EPEVTQTPSHQVTQMGQEVILRCVPISNHLYFYWYRQILGQKVEFLVSFYNNEISEKSEIFDDQFSVERPDGSNFTLKIRSTKLEDSAMYFCASSEETAMETQYFGPGTRLLVL.

V usage is TRBV20-1 and J usage is TRBJ2-1; D ambiguous. The ends were cut back, 0 bases at V and 8 bases at J, with 5 bases in the middle. Germline V gene data show CDR1 as DFQATT and CDR2 as SNEGSKA (reference sequence). CDR3 length: 11 amino acids. The CDR3 bases are TGCAGTGCTAGAGATGGAGATGAGCAGTTCTTC. Amino acids: CSARDGDEQFF.

The genes are TRBV29-1 and TRBJ1-1, with D perhaps TRBD1 (5 bases). Trimming left V 3 bases short and J 1 base short, with 9 bases between. The CDR3 totals 13 residues. CDR1 and CDR2 from the germline V gene are SQVTM and ANQGSEA. CDR3 sequence (DNA): TGCAGCGTTGAGACACAGGAGAACACTGAAGCTTTCTTT. Its protein product is CSVETQENTEAFF.

The chain couples TRBV11-3 to TRBJ2-2; D unclear. V lost 1 base to trimming and J lost 2 bases, with 11 bases between them. CDR3 length: 16 amino acids. Per the germline V gene, CDR1 is SGHNT and CDR2 is YENEEA. The CDR3 region has the DNA TGTGCCAGCAGCTTAGCCTCAGATTTCAACACCGGGGAGCTGTTTTTT. Translation: CASSLASDFNTGELFF.

The chain combines TRBV29-1 with TRBJ1-4; D gene ambiguous. Germline CDR1 is SQVTM and CDR2 is ANQGSEA. V lost 5 bases and J 6 bases, leaving 7 bases between the germline ends. This CDR3 has 11 amino acids. This CDR3 is CSVRRDEKLFF. In DNA form, the CDR3 reads TGCAGCGTTCGACGGGATGAAAAACTGTTTTTT.

The chain links TRBV19 to TRBJ1-1; TRBD1 might be the D (5 bases). This CDR3 is 13 amino acids long. Between the trimmed V and J ends, which lost 6 bases and 4 bases, there was a span of 12 bases. Per germline, CDR1 LNHDA and CDR2 SQIVND (reference sequence). CDR3 amino acids: CASRLEGVTEAFF. The CDR3 region has the DNA TGTGCCAGTAGATTGGAAGGGGTCACTGAAGCTTTCTTT.

This clone was recorded once. The rearrangement links TRBV29-1 to TRBJ2-5; D might be TRBD2 (5 bases). From germline, CDR1 is SQVTM and CDR2 ANQGSEA. The CDR3 loop spans 14 amino acids. V lost 4 bases, J lost 2 bases, and 14 bases lay in between. In nucleotides, the CDR3 is TGCAGCGTTGTTCCGAGGGCAATTCAAGAGACCCAGTACTTC. It specifies CSVVPRAIQETQYF. Combining the CDR3 with reference TRBV29-1 and TRBJ2-5 gives the whole variable domain SAVISQKPSRDICQRGTSLTIQCQVDSQVTMMFWYRQQPGQSLTLIATANQGSEATYESGFVIDKFPISRPNLTFSTLTVSNMSPEDSSIYLCSVVPRAIQETQYFGPGTRLLVL.

The genes are TRBV28 and TRBJ2-7; maybe TRBD1 (6 bases). Trimming removed 5 bases from V and 4 bases from J, with 12 bases in between. This CDR3 spans 13 amino acids. Per germline, CDR1 MDHEN and CDR2 SYDVKM. CDR3 nucleotides: TGTGCCAGCAGTCTAGGGACATTTTACGAGCAGTACTTC. Amino acid sequence: CASSLGTFYEQYF.

The J gene is TRBJ2-1, the V gene TRBV5-1; 11 bases line up with TRBD2. Germline V gene sequence: CDR1 SGHRS, CDR2 YFSETQ. The CDR3 sequence is 16 residues long. Trimming removed 4 bases from V and 5 bases from J; junction bases left unmatched: 8. The CDR3 sequence: CASSTQLAGVDNEQFF. CDR3 coding DNA: TGCGCCAGCAGCACCCAACTAGCGGGGGTCGACAATGAGCAGTTCTTC. Using reference TRBV5-1 and TRBJ2-1 for the parts outside the CDR3, the full variable domain is KAGVTQTPRYLIKTRGQQVTLSCSPISGHRSVSWYQQTPGQGLQFLFEYFSETQRNKGNFPGRFSGRQFSNSRSEMNVSTLELGDSALYLCASSTQLAGVDNEQFFGPGTRLTVL.

J is TRBJ1-2 and V is TRBV5-1; TRBD1 might be the D (6 bases). This CDR3 has 15 amino acids. The germline V gene encodes CDR1 SGHRS and CDR2 YFSETQ. V lost 0 bases and J 5 bases, leaving 14 bases between the germline ends. The chain's CDR3 is CASSLGGQGNYGYTF. DNA for the CDR3: TGCGCCAGCAGCTTGGGGGGCCAGGGGAATTATGGCTACACCTTC.

The chain carries TRBV7-8 and TRBJ1-2, with no clear D. Germline V gene lookup returns CDR1 SGHVS and CDR2 FQNEAQ. Trimming shortened V by 8 bases and J by 6 bases, and 10 bases separated the two germline ends. CDR3 size: 11 residues. This CDR3 reads CASLTRNGYTF. As DNA, the CDR3 is TGTGCCAGCCTCACGCGGAATGGCTACACCTTC.

The chain employs TRBV5-1 and TRBJ2-2, with 8 nucleotides matching TRBD1. The germline CDR1 and CDR2 sequences are SGHRS and YFSETQ. The CDR3 contains 16 residues. V shed 1 base, J shed 6 bases, and the junction held 8 bases outside the gene matches. The CDR3 DNA reads as TGCGCCAGCAGCTTGCTTGACAGGGGTTCTCCCGGGGAGCTGTTTTTT. Amino acids: CASSLLDRGSPGELFF.

The chain is built from TRBV19 and TRBJ2-7, with a possible D match to TRBD1 (6 bases). The ends were cut back, 5 bases at V and 4 bases at J, with 9 bases in the middle. The CDR3 is 12 residues long. Per the germline V gene, CDR1 is LNHDA and CDR2 is SQIVND (reference sequence). The DNA of the CDR3 is TGTGCCAGTAGTCCCAGGGGTTACGAGCAGTACTTC. Translating it yields CASSPRGYEQYF.

The chain uses TRBV5-1 and TRBJ2-1; D not certain. V lost 0 bases, J lost 9 bases, and 4 bases lay in between. The CDR3 is 11 residues long. Germline-derived CDR1 and CDR2 are SGHRS and YFSETQ. In DNA, the CDR3 is TGCGCCAGCAGCTTGGATCTTGAGCAGTTCTTC. Its protein is CASSLDLEQFF.

The table lists this clone with a count of one. This chain joins TRBV7-9 and TRBJ2-1; 10 nucleotides match TRBD1. Germline V CDR1 and CDR2: SEHNR, FQNEAQ (reference sequence). V trimming: 5 bases; J trimming: 1 base; junction bases outside the gene matches: 11. The CDR3 sequence is 18 residues long. The DNA of the CDR3 is TGTGCCAGCAGCCCGGGACAGGGGACGGCGACTTCCTACAATGAGCAGTTCTTC. As protein: CASSPGQGTATSYNEQFF.

This clone appeared a few times. This chain connects TRBV2 to TRBJ1-5; possible D gene TRBD1, 5 bases. Germline CDR1 SNHLY, CDR2 FYNNEI. Between the trimmed V and J ends, which lost 7 bases and 6 bases, there was a span of 16 bases. CDR3 length: 14 amino acids. CDR3 DNA sequence: TGTGCCAGCACGTTGGGTGCGGGGGGTCAGCCCCAGCATTTT. Translated, it gives CASTLGAGGQPQHF.

This chain uses TRBV27 with TRBJ1-2; 9 bases line up with TRBD1. The CDR3 covers 14 residues. V dropped 6 bases and J dropped 4; count of bases not matched to a gene: 6. CDR1 is MNHEY, CDR2 SMNVEV, per germline (reference sequence). CDR3 sequence: CASRPAGQGYGYTF. Written as DNA, the CDR3 is TGTGCCAGCAGGCCCGCGGGACAGGGCTATGGCTACACCTTC.

This sequence joins TRBV6-1 and TRBJ2-7, with D maybe TRBD1 (6 bases). Trimming shortened V by 6 bases and J by 5 bases, and 14 bases separated the two germline ends. Germline CDR1 is MNHNS and CDR2 is SASEGT. The CDR3 length is 13 residues. CDR3 in amino acids: CASRRTGLHEQYF. The CDR3, as DNA: TGTGCCAGCAGGCGAACAGGGCTTCACGAGCAGTACTTC.

Only a few counts were recorded for this clone. This chain connects TRBV27 to TRBJ1-2, with 8 bases identical to TRBD1. The length of the CDR3 is 16 residues. Trimming cost V 6 bases and J 2 bases; bases outside gene matches: 11. The V gene's germline CDR1 is MNHEY and CDR2 SMNVEV (reference sequence). CDR3 in DNA: TGTGCCAGCAGCTATTCTCGGACAGGGCTAAACTATGGCTACACCTTC. It encodes CASSYSRTGLNYGYTF.

The rearrangement joins TRBV19 to TRBJ2-4; D call uncertain. The germline gives CDR1 LNHDA, CDR2 SQIVND (reference sequence). The length of the CDR3 is 12 residues. Trimming pared 3 bases from V and 14 bases from J, leaving 14 bases between. CDR3 amino acids: CASSMGYPAEYF. The CDR3 DNA is TGTGCCAGTAGTATGGGCTATCCAGCTGAGTACTTC.

The chain combines TRBV11-2 with TRBJ1-1, with D perhaps TRBD1 (6 bases). The CDR3 consists of 13 residues. CDR1 is SGHAT and CDR2 is FQNNGV in the germline V gene. The V and J ends lost 5 bases and 2 bases respectively, with 9 bases between them. The CDR3 loop reads CASSTDRNTEAFF. CDR3 in DNA: TGTGCCAGCAGCACGGACAGAAACACTGAAGCTTTCTTT.

J is TRBJ1-5 and V is TRBV6-1; 10 bases agree with TRBD1. Trimming removed 6 bases from V and 5 bases from J; junction bases left unmatched: 4. CDR3 length: 14 amino acids. The germline V gene encodes CDR1 MNHNS and CDR2 SASEGT. The CDR3 DNA follows: TGTGCCAGCAGCCAGACAGGGGGCGATCAGCCCCAGCATTTT. Amino acid sequence: CASSQTGGDQPQHF.

V gene TRBV7-3 combines with J gene TRBJ2-7, with a possible D match to TRBD2 (5 bases). The V end lost 5 bases, the J end lost 7 bases, and 15 bases lay between the germline ends. The CDR3 length is 13 residues. Germline V gives CDR1 SGHTA, CDR2 FQGTGA. The CDR3 bases are TGTGCCAGCAGCCCCGGAATAGCGAGGGAGCAGTACTTC. It specifies CASSPGIAREQYF.

The genes are TRBV28 and TRBJ2-2, with 12 bases lining up with TRBD2. This CDR3 region has 18 residues. J gave up 5 bases and V 3 bases, and 10 bases lay outside the gene matches. Germline values: CDR1 MDHEN, CDR2 SYDVKM. The CDR3 region is CASSFSPTSGRRTGELFF. The CDR3 DNA sequence: TGTGCCAGCAGTTTCTCACCGACTAGCGGGAGAAGGACCGGGGAGCTGTTTTTT.

This chain joins TRBV5-1 and TRBJ2-5, with D unclear. The CDR3 loop spans 14 amino acids. V dropped 1 base and J dropped 2 bases, with 9 bases sitting between them. The germline CDR1 and CDR2 sequences are SGHRS and YFSETQ. This CDR3 is CASSLLQIQETQYF. CDR3 bases: TGCGCCAGCAGCTTGCTGCAGATACAAGAGACCCAGTACTTC. Complete variable domain (other parts from reference TRBV5-1 and TRBJ2-5): KAGVTQTPRYLIKTRGQQVTLSCSPISGHRSVSWYQQTPGQGLQFLFEYFSETQRNKGNFPGRFSGRQFSNSRSEMNVSTLELGDSALYLCASSLLQIQETQYFGPGTRLLVL.

This clone was picked up a small number of times. The genes are TRBV2 and TRBJ2-6, with 7 bases fitting TRBD2. The V gene end was trimmed by 7 bases and the J gene end by 2 bases; junction bases not matched to a gene: 8. Germline V gene data show CDR1 as SNHLY and CDR2 as FYNNEI. The CDR3 is made up of 16 amino acids. CDR3: CASTPEGGAGANVLTF. The CDR3 DNA reads TGTGCCAGCACCCCGGAGGGAGGGGCTGGGGCCAACGTCCTGACTTTC. Filled out from reference TRBV2 and TRBJ2-6, the complete variable domain reads EPEVTQTPSHQVTQMGQEVILRCVPISNHLYFYWYRQILGQKVEFLVSFYNNEISEKSEIFDDQFSVERPDGSNFTLKIRSTKLEDSAMYFCASTPEGGAGANVLTFGAGSRLTVL.

J is TRBJ2-3 and V is TRBV9, with 13 bases fitting TRBD2. The J segment lost 7 bases and the V segment lost 1 base, leaving 6 bases of the junction unmatched. Per germline, CDR1 SGDLS and CDR2 YYNGEE. CDR3 size: 16 residues. DNA of the CDR3: TGTGCCAGCAGCGTACCCAAACTAGCGGGGGGGAATACGCAGTATTTT. It encodes CASSVPKLAGGNTQYF.

This chain joins TRBV15 and TRBJ1-2; 9 bases match TRBD1. This CDR3 contains 15 residues. Germline assignment: CDR1 LNHNV and CDR2 YYDKDF (reference sequence). The junction had 3 bases not matched to a gene; V was cut back by 1 base and J by 3 bases. The CDR3 sequence: CATSRGGTGYYGYTF. The CDR3 nucleotides are TGTGCCACCAGCAGAGGCGGGACAGGGTACTATGGCTACACCTTC.

The rearrangement links TRBV4-3 to TRBJ1-4; 8 positions agree with TRBD1. The V and J ends lost 5 bases and 5 bases, in that order; junction bases with no gene match: 7. This CDR3 region has 15 residues. Germline CDR1 LGHNA, CDR2 YSLEER. In DNA, the CDR3 is TGCGCCAGCAGCGTCCGGACAGGGAGGAATGAAAAACTGTTTTTT. It encodes CASSVRTGRNEKLFF.

In its sample, this clone was seen once. The chain uses TRBV5-3 and TRBJ2-1; TRBD2 agrees at 8 bases. TRBV5-3 is filed as an ORF, its function uncertain. The CDR3 length is 16 residues. With 1 base clipped from V and 2 bases from J, the junction kept 5 bases outside the gene matches. The CDR3 loop reads CARSLSGSRTYNEQFF. The CDR3 nucleotides read TGTGCCAGAAGCTTGAGCGGGAGTAGGACCTACAATGAGCAGTTCTTC.